This T cell receptor (beta chain) was profiled in a study of identical twins. Overall study findings and caveats: The conclusions drew on cross-sectional statistical analysis instead of tracking the same donors. Cord blood beta clonotypes present at high abundance carried fewer insertions; no such pattern appeared in memory repertoires.

As to this clonotype: Its antigen is undetermined.

With template switching, a universal primer site was added, and the cDNA carried unique molecular identifiers. TCRdb fed the 5' RACE reads into MiXCR, producing one record per CDR3 protein. Among about 1.7 million distinct CDR3 sequences listed, under 35% were seen once. CDR3 length equals 14 residues. Germline V gene data show CDR1 as SGHRS and CDR2 as YFSETQ. V dropped 0 bases and J dropped 2 bases, with 9 bases sitting between them. V gene TRBV5-1 combines with J gene TRBJ2-7; D not certain. This TCR derives from a newborn girl in good health. Sequenced input: cord blood. This CDR3 reads CASSLGITTYEQYF. The CDR3 nucleotides read TGCGCCAGCAGCTTGGGGATCACCACCTACGAGCAGTACTTC. The whole variable domain, remainder taken from reference TRBV5-1 and TRBJ2-7, is KAGVTQTPRYLIKTRGQQVTLSCSPISGHRSVSWYQQTPGQGLQFLFEYFSETQRNKGNFPGRFSGRQFSNSRSEMNVSTLELGDSALYLCASSLGITTYEQYFGPGTRLTVT.